This is a list of T cell receptor beta chains from one sample in a study of T cell changes during pregnancy in multiple sclerosis. TCRdb's table, derived via immunoSEQ multiplex PCR, lists solely in-frame clones and lacks some. The table records approximately 60,000 clones, 92% of them present only once. The sequencing used CD4+ T cells from peripheral blood mononuclear cells, collected in the second trimester of pregnancy. The receptor set was obtained from a female donor with multiple sclerosis, enrolled in a pregnancy study. Each CDR3 is given with its conserved first and last residue. The D gene is left open where the match is weak. Expanded clones get a size class; other rows say once, few or many, or leave the size out.

>NA|TRBV10-3|TRBD1|TRBJ1-5
TGTGCCATCAGCACGACAGGGTCGGTCGCTCAGCCCCAGCATTTT
CAISTTGSVAQPQHF
>NA|TRBV5-6|NA|TRBJ2-1
TGTGCCAGCAGCTTGGAACCTCTGGCCTCCTACAATGAGCAGTTCTTC
CASSLEPLASYNEQFF
>NA|TRBV5-8|NA|TRBJ2-7
TGTGCCAGCACCTCCGGACAGTCATACGAGCAGTACTTC
CASTSGQSYEQYF
>NA|TRBV21-1|NA|TRBJ1-2
TGTGCCAGCAGCCCAAGGTGGAGGACTGCTCCCCAGGGCTACACCTTC
CASSPRWRTAPQGYTF
>NA|TRBV7-9|NA|TRBJ2-3
TGTGCCAGCAGCGCGGGGACAGGCACAGATACGCAGTATTTT
CASSAGTGTDTQYF
>few|TRBV30|NA|TRBJ1-4
TGTGCCTGGAGTGCACGGACAGCCGGCATGCTGTTTTTT
CAWSARTAGMLFF
>NA|TRBV5-4|TRBD2|TRBJ2-3
TGTGCCAGCAGCTTGGGGTTAGCGGGAGTGGCAGATACGCAGTATTTT
CASSLGLAGVADTQYF
>NA|TRBV5-4|NA|TRBJ2-1
TGTGCCAGCAGCTTGGTTCGGGGACAAGGGCAGTTCTTC
CASSLVRGQGQFF
>NA|TRBV23-1|NA|TRBJ1-5
TGCGCCAGCAGTCTAAGCGTCCCTAACGGGAATCAGCCCCAGCATTTT
CASSLSVPNGNQPQHF
>few|TRBV18|NA|TRBJ1-1
TGTGCCAGCTCACTCACTGAGCGCACTGAAGCTTTCTTT
CASSLTERTEAFF
>NA|TRBV21-1|NA|TRBJ2-7
TGTGCCAGCAGCGACGCCGGGACAGGGAACGGCTACGAGCAGTACTTC
CASSDAGTGNGYEQYF
>NA|TRBV5-1|TRBD1|TRBJ2-5
TGCGCCAGCAGACCCATGCTGGGGACAGGGGAAGAGACCCAGTACTTC
CASRPMLGTGEETQYF
>NA|TRBV15|NA|TRBJ1-2
TGTGCCACCAGCACGGACTTCTATGGCTACACCTTC
CATSTDFYGYTF
>NA|TRBV5-6|TRBD2|TRBJ2-1
TGTGCCAGCAGCGGAGGACTAGCGGGAACTAGGAGGTTCAGTGAGCAGTTCTTC
CASSGGLAGTRRFSEQFF
>once|TRBV30|NA|TRBJ1-5
TGTGCCTGGTCCGAAGGGGGAAATCAGCCCCAGCATTTT
CAWSEGGNQPQHF
>NA|TRBV11-2|NA|TRBJ2-3
TGTGCCAGCAGCTTAGATCCCTACCCACAGGTCGGGAGCACAGATACGCAGTATTTT
CASSLDPYPQVGSTDTQYF
>NA|TRBV9|NA|TRBJ1-2
TGTGCCAGCAGCACAAGAGGTACAGGGAGAACTTGGCGTGGCTACACCTTC
CASSTRGTGRTWRGYTF